This T cell receptor beta chain was sequenced in a study of T cells in localized non-small cell lung cancer. Study conclusions and caveats: Analysis by sequencing included only one tumor region, so heterogeneity remains possible. Adjacent lung exhibited a median of 57 among the 100 most abundant tumor clones. Higher T cell density in the blood was associated with longer overall survival, whereas higher adjacent-lung clonality associated with shorter survival. Measurement of T cell clonality placed uninvolved adjacent lung highest, above the level in tumor.

Germline CDR1 and CDR2: SGDLS and YYNGEE. Trimming took 4 bases from V and 4 from J, leaving 9 bases between them. This CDR3 is 13 amino acids long. Profiling relied on immunoSEQ multiplex PCR, and the TCRdb table lists in-frame clones only, not all of them. The sample records about 35,000 clones, about 80% being singletons. Comments on this clone: What it recognizes is unknown.

The chain couples TRBV9 to TRBJ1-5; D possibly corresponds to TRBD1 (5 bases). The sequenced sample was peripheral blood, obtained before any cancer treatment. This receptor was taken from a male donor at least 60 years old with stage III squamous cell lung carcinoma. The DNA for the CDR3 is TGTGCCAGCAGCCGCGAGGGGAATCAGCCCCAGCATTTT. Translating gives CASSREGNQPQHF.